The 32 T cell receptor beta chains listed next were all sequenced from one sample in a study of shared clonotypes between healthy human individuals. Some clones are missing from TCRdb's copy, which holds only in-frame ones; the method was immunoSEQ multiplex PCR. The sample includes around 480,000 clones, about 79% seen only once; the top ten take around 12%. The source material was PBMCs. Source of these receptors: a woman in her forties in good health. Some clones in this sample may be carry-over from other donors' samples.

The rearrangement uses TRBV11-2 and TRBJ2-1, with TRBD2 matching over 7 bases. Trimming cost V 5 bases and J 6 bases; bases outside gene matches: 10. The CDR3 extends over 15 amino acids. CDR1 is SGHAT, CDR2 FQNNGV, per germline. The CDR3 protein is CASSPLSGHLNEQFF. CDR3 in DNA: TGTGCCAGCAGCCCTCTTAGCGGGCACCTCAATGAGCAGTTCTTC.

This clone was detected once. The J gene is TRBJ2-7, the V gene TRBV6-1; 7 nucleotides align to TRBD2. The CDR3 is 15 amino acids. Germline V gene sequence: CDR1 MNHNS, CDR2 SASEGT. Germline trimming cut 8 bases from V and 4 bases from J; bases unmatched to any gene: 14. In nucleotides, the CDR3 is TGTGCCAGCGGGGTGGTAGCGGGCGCCTTTTACGAGCAGTACTTC. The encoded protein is CASGVVAGAFYEQYF.

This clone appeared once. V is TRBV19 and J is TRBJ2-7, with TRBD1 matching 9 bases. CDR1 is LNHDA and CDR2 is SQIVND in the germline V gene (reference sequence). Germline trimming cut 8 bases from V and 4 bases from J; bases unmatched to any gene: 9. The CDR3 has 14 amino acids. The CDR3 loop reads CASAPEDRGYEQYF. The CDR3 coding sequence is TGTGCCAGTGCTCCCGAGGACAGGGGTTACGAGCAGTACTTC.

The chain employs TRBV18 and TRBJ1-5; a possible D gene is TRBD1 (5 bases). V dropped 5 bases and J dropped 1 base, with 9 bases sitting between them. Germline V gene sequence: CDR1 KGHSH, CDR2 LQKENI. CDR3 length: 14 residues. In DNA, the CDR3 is TGTGCCAGCTCAGCGGGACGGAGCAATCAGCCCCAGCATTTT. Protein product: CASSAGRSNQPQHF.

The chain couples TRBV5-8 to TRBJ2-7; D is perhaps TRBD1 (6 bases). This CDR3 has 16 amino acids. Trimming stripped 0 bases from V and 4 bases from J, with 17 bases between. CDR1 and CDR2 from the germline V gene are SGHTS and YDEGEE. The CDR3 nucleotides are TGTGCCAGCAGCTTGGGAAAAGGCAGGGGATGGTACGAGCAGTACTTC. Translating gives CASSLGKGRGWYEQYF.

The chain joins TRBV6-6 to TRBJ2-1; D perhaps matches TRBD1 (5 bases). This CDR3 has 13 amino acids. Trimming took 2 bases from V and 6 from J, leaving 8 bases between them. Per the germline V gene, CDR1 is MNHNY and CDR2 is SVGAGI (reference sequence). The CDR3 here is CASSYLRGNEQFF. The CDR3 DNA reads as TGTGCCAGCAGTTACCTTAGGGGCAATGAGCAGTTCTTC.

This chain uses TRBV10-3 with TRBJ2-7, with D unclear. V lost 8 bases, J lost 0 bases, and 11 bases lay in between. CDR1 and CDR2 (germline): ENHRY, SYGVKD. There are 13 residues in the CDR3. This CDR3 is CAIAQSPSYEQYF. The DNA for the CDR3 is TGTGCCATCGCCCAGTCTCCCTCCTACGAGCAGTACTTC.

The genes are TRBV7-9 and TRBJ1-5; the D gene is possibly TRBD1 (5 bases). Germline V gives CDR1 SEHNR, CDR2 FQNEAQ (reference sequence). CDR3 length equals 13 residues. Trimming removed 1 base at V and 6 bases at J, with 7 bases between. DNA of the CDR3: TGTGCCAGCAGCTTAGGCAGGGCTCAGCCCCAGCATTTT. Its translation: CASSLGRAQPQHF.

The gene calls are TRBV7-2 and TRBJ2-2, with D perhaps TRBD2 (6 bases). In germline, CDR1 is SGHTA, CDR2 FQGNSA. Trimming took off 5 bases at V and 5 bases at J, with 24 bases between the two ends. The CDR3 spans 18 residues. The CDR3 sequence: CASSPRAGGNSRTGELFF. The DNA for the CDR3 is TGTGCCAGCAGCCCCCGTGCTGGAGGGAACTCTAGAACCGGGGAGCTGTTTTTT.

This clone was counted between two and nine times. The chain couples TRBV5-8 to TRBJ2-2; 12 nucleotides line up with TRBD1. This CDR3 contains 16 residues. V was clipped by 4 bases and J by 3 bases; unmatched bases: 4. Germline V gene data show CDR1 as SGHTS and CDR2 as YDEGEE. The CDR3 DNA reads TGTGCCAGCAGCCAAGGGACAGGGGGCGACACCGGGGAGCTGTTTTTT. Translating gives CASSQGTGGDTGELFF.

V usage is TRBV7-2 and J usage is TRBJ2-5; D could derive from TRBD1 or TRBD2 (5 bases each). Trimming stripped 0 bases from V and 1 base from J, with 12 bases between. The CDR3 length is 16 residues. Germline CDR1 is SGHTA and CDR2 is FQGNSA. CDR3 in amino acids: CASSLALPGPQETQYF. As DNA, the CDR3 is TGTGCCAGCAGCTTAGCGTTACCGGGGCCCCAAGAGACCCAGTACTTC.

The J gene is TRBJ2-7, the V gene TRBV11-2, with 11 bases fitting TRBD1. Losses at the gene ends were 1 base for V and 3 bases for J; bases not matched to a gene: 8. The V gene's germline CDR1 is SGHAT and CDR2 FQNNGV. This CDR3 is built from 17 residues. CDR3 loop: CASSLGEWGTGGYEQYF. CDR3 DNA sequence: TGTGCCAGCAGCTTAGGGGAATGGGGGACAGGGGGCTACGAGCAGTACTTC.

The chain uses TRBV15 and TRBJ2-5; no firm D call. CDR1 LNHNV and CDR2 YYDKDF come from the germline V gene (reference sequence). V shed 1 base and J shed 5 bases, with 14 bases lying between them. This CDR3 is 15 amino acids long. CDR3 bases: TGTGCCACCAGCAGAGTTGTAGGGTCTTCCGAGACCCAGTACTTC. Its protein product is CATSRVVGSSETQYF.

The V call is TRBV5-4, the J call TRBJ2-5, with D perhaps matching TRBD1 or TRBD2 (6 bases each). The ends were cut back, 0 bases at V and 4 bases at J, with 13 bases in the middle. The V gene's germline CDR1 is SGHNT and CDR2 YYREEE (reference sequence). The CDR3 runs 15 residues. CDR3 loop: CASSLGGDTRETQYF. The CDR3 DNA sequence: TGTGCCAGCAGCTTGGGGGGGGACACCCGAGAGACCCAGTACTTC. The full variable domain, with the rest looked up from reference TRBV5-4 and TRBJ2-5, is ETGVTQSPTHLIKTRGQQVTLRCSSQSGHNTVSWYQQALGQGPQFIFQYYREEENGRGNFPPRFSGLQFPNYSSELNVNALELDDSALYLCASSLGGDTRETQYFGPGTRLLVL.

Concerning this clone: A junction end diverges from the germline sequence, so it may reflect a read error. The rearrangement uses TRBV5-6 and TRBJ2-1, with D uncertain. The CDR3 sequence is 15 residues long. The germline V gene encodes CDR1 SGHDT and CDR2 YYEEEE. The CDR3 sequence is CASRLSLPGSPKQVF. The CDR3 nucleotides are TGTGCCAGCAGACTATCCCTACCCGGATCCCCAAAGCAGGTCTTC. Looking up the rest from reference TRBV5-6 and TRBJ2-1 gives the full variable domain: DAGVTQSPTHLIKTRGQQVTLRCSPKSGHDTVSWYQQALGQGPQFIFQYYEEEERQRGNFPDRFSGHQFPNYSSELNVNALLLGDSALYLCASRLSLPGSPKQVFGPGTRLTVL.

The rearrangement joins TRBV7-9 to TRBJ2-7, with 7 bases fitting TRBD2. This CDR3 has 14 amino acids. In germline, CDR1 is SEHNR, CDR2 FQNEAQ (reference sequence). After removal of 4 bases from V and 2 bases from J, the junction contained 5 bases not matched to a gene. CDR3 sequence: CASSSRDYTYEQYF. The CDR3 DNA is TGTGCCAGCAGCTCACGGGACTACACCTACGAGCAGTACTTC.

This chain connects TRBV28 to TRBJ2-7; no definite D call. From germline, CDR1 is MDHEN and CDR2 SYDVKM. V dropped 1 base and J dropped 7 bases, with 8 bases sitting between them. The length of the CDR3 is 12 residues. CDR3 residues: CASSLSQREQYF. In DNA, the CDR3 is TGTGCCAGCAGTTTATCGCAACGTGAGCAGTACTTC.

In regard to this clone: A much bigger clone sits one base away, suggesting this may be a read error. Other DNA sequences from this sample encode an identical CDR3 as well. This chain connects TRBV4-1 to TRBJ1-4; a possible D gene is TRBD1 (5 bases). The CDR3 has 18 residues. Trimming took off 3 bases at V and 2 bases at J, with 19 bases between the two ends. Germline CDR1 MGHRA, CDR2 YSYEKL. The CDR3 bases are TGCGCCAGCAGCCAGCCCCGTTGGGGGGGTGTTACTAATGAAAAACTGTTTTTT. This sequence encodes CASSQPRWGGVTNEKLFF.

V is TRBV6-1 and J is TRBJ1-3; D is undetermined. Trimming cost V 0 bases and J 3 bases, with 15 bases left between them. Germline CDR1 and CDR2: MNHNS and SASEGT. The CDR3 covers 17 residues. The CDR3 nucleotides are TGTGCCAGCAGTGAAGCATTGTTTTTCGGGGATGGAAACACCATATATTTT. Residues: CASSEALFFGDGNTIYF.

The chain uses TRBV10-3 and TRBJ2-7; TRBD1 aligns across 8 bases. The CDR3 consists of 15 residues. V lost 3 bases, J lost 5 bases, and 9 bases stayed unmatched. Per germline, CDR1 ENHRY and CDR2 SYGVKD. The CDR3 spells CAISEAGQGRNEQYF. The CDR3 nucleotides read TGTGCCATCAGTGAAGCCGGACAGGGTAGGAACGAGCAGTACTTC.

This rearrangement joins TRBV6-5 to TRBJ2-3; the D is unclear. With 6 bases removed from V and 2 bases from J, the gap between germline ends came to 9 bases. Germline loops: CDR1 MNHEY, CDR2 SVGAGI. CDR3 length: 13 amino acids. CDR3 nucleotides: TGTGCCAGCAGCAGACCCACCACAGATACGCAGTATTTT. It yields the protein CASSRPTTDTQYF.

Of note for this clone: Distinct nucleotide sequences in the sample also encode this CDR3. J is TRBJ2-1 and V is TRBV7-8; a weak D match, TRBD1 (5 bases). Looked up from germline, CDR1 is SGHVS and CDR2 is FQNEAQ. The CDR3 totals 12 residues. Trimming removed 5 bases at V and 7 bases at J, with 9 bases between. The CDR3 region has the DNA TGTGCCAGCAGCCCATCAGGGAATGAGCAGTTCTTC. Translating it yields CASSPSGNEQFF.

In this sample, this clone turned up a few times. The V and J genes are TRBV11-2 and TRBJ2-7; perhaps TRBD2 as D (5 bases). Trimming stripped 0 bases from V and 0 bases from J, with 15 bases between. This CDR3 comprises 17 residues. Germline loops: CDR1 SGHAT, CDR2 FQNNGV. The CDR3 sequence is CASSLDLRVSRSYEQYF. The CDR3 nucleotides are TGTGCCAGCAGCTTAGATCTGAGGGTCAGCCGCTCCTACGAGCAGTACTTC.

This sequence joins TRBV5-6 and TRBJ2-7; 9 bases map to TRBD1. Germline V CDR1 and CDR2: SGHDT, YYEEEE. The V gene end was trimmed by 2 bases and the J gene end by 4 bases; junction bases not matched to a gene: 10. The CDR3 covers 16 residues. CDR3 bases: TGTGCCAGCAGCTTAGTCCGGGACAGGGTCAAATACGAGCAGTACTTC. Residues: CASSLVRDRVKYEQYF.

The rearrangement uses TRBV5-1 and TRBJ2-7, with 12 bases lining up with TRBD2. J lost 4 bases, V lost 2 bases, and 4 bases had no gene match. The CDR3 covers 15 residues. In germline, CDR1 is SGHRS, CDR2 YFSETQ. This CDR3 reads CASSFLTSGRYEQYF. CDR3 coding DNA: TGCGCCAGCAGCTTCCTGACTAGCGGGAGATACGAGCAGTACTTC.

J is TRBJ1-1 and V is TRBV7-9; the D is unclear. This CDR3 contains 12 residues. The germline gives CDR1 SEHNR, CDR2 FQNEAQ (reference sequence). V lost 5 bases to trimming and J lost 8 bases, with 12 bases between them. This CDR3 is CASSRITREAFF. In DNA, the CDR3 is TGTGCCAGCAGCCGAATCACCAGGGAAGCTTTCTTT.

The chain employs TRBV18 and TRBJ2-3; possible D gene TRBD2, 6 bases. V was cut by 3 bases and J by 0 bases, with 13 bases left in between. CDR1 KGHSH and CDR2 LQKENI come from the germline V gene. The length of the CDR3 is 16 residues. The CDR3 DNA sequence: TGTGCCAGCTCACCGCGGGGCCCGCCTAGCACAGATACGCAGTATTTT. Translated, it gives CASSPRGPPSTDTQYF.

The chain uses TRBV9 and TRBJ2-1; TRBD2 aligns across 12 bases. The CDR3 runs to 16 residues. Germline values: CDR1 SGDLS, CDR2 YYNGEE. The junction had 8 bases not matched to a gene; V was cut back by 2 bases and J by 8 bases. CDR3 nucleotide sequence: TGTGCCAGCAGCGTTGGGCTAGCGGGAGGGGGGCATGAGCAGTTCTTC. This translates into CASSVGLAGGGHEQFF.

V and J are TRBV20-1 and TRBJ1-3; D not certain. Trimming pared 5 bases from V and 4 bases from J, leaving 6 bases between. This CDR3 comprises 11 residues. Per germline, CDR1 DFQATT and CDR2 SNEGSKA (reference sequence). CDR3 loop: CSAPSGNTIYF. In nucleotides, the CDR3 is TGCAGTGCTCCGAGCGGAAACACCATATATTTT.

For the CDR3, the DNA is TGTGCCAGCAGCCCCACGGGGGAGGAAAAACTGTTTTTT. The encoded protein is CASSPTGEEKLFF. The rearrangement uses TRBV9 and TRBJ1-4; D is possibly TRBD1 (5 bases). The CDR3 contains 13 residues. The ends were cut back, 4 bases at V and 8 bases at J, with 12 bases in the middle. Per germline, CDR1 SGDLS and CDR2 YYNGEE. The complete variable domain, with remaining parts taken from reference TRBV9 and TRBJ1-4, reads DSGVTQTPKHLITATGQRVTLRCSPRSGDLSVYWYQQSLDQGLQFLIQYYNGEERAKGNILERFSAQQFPDLHSELNLSSLELGDSALYFCASSPTGEEKLFFGSGTQLSVL.

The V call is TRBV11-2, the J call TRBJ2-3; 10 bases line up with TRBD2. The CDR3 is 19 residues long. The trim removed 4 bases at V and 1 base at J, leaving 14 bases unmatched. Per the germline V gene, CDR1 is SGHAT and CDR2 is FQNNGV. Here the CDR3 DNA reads TGTGCCAGCAGCTCGGAGACCCCTAGCGGGGGTACCGGCACAGATACGCAGTATTTT. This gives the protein CASSSETPSGGTGTDTQYF.

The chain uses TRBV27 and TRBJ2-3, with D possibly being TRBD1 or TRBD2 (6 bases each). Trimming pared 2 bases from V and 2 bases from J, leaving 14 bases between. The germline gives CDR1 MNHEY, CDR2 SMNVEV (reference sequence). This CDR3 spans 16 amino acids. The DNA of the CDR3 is TGTGCCAGCAGTTTAGGGGGGCGTCTGTTCACAGATACGCAGTATTTT. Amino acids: CASSLGGRLFTDTQYF.